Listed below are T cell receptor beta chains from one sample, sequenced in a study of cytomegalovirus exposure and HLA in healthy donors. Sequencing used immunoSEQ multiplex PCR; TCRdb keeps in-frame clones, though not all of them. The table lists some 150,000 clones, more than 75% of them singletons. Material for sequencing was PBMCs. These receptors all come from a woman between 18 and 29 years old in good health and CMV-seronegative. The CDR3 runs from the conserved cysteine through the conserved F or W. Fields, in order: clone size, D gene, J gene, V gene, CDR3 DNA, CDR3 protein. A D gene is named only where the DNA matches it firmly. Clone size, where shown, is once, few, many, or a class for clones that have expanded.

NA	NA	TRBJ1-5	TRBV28	TGTGCCACTAAAACGCAAGCTCAGCCCCAGCATTTT	CATKTQAQPQHF
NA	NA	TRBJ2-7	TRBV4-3	TGCGCCAGCAGCCCCTGGAAGTACGGCTCTGCGGCCTACGAGCAGTACTTC	CASSPWKYGSAAYEQYF
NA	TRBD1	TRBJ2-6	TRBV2	TGTGCCAGTACGATTATCAGGGGGCCTGGTGGGGCCAACGTCCTGACTTTC	CASTIIRGPGGANVLTF
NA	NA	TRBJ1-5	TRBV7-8	TGTGCCAGCAGCTTAGATCCATCTAGCAATCAGCCCCAGCATTTT	CASSLDPSSNQPQHF
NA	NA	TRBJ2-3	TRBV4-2	TGTGCCAGCAGCCAAGGTGTCAGGGAGGTAGATACGCAGTATTTT	CASSQGVREVDTQYF
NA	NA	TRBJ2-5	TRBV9	TGTGCCAGCAGCGTAACGGGAGTTAACCAAGAGACCCAGTACTTC	CASSVTGVNQETQYF
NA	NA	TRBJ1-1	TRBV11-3	TGTGCCAGCAGCTTACAGGGGTCGAACACTGAAGCTTTCTTT	CASSLQGSNTEAFF
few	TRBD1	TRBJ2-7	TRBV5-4	TGTGCCAGCAGCTTGGGCCCACAGGGGCGGGACGAGCAGTACTTC	CASSLGPQGRDEQYF
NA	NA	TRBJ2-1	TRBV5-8	TGTGCCAGCAGCTTGGACCCCGGGATTAGCTACAATGAGCAGTTCTTC	CASSLDPGISYNEQFF
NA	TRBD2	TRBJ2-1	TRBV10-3	TGTGCCATCAGGGGACTAGCGGGGGGATACTCCTACAATGAGCAGTTCTTC	CAIRGLAGGYSYNEQFF
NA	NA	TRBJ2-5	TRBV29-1	TGCAGCGTTGAAGATCCCCTAGTCACACGGGAGACCCAGTACTTC	CSVEDPLVTRETQYF
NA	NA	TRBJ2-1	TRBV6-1	TGTGCCAGCAGTGGGCAACACTCCTACAATGAGCAGTTCTTC	CASSGQHSYNEQFF
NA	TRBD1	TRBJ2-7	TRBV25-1	TGTGCCAGCAGTGACCCCGGGACAGGGCGGTACGAGCAGTACTTC	CASSDPGTGRYEQYF
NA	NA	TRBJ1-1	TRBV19	TGTGCCAGTAGCAACCTGGGGGCGACTGAAGCTTTCTTT	CASSNLGATEAFF
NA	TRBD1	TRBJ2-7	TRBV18	TGTGCCAGCTCACCTGGGACAGGAATCAGCTCCTACGAGCAGTACTTC	CASSPGTGISSYEQYF